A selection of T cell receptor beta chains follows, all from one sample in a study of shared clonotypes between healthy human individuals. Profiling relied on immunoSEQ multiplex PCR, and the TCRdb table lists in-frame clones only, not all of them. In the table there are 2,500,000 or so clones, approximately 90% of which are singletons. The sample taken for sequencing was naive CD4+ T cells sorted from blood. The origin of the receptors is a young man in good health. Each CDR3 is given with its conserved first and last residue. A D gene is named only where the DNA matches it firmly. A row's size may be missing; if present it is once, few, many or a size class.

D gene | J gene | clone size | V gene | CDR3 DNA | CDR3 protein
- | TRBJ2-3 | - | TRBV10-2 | TGCGCCACCCACAGAGATACGCAGTATTTT | CATHRDTQYF
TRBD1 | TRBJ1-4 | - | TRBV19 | TGTGCCACCTCGGACAGGGGGCAGTTTGAAAAACTGTTTTTT | CATSDRGQFEKLFF
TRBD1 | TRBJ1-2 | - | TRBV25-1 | TGTGCCAGCAGTCAGACAGGGCCGAACTATGGCTACACCTTC | CASSQTGPNYGYTF
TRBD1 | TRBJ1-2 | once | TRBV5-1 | TGCGCCAGCAGCTTGGCCGCAGGGACAGGAGGCTATGGCTACACCTTC | CASSLAAGTGGYGYTF
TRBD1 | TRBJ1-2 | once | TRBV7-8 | TGTGCCAGCAGCTCCCAACCCAGGGGGAGCTATGGCTACACCTTC | CASSSQPRGSYGYTF
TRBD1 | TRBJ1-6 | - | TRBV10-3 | TGTGCCATCAGTGAGTCAGGGACAGGTCAAAATTCACCCCTCCACTTT | CAISESGTGQNSPLHF
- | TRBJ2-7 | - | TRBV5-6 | TGTGCCAGCAGCTACGGAGGTAGGAGGTACTTC | CASSYGGRRYF
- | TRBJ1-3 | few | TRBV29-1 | TGCAGCGTTGAGTCCGCCAACACCATATATTTT | CSVESANTIYF
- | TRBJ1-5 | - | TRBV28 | TGTGCCAGTGACAGGCAGGGTATCAATCAGCCCCAGCATTTT | CASDRQGINQPQHF
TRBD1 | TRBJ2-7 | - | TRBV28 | TGTGCCAGCAGTCCAGCAATCCCGAGGCCAGGGGGCTACGAGCAGTACTTC | CASSPAIPRPGGYEQYF
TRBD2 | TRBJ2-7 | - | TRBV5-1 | TGCGCCAGCAGCTTCTGGACTAGGCAGAACGAGCAGTACTTC | CASSFWTRQNEQYF
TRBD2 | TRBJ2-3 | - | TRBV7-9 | TGTGCCAGCAGCGGACTAGTCAGCACAGATACGCAGTATTTT | CASSGLVSTDTQYF
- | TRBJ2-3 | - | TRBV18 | TGTGCCAGCTCACCATCGGGTGGGACAGATACGCAGTATTTT | CASSPSGGTDTQYF
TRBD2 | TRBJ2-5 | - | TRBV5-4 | TGTGCCAGCAGCTTGCCAGGGAGGGGAGAGACCCAGTACTTC | CASSLPGRGETQYF
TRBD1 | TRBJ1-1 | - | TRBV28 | TGTGCCAGCAGACCCCCCCCGGGACAGGGATACACTGAAGCTTTCTTT | CASRPPPGQGYTEAFF
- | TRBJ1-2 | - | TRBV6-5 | TGTGCCAGCAGCCCCAGAACCGAGGCTAACTATGGCTACACCTTC | CASSPRTEANYGYTF
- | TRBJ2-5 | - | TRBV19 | TGTGCCAGTAGTATTGGTCGGGTCGAAGGAGGCAGGGAGACCCAGTACTTC | CASSIGRVEGGRETQYF
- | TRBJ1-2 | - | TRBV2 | TGTGCCAGCAGTTTTAATCTAGGCTATGGCTACACCTTC | CASSFNLGYGYTF
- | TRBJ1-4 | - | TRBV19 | TGTGCCACCCAGGGCGGATTAAATGAAAAACTGTTTTTT | CATQGGLNEKLFF
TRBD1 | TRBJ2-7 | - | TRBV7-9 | TGTGCCAGCCAGGGACAGGGGCTCTACGAGCAGTACTTC | CASQGQGLYEQYF
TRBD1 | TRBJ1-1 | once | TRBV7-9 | TGTGCCAGCAGCTCGTCGGACAGGCCCTTGACTGAAGCTTTCTTT | CASSSSDRPLTEAFF
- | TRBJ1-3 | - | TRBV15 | TGTGCCACCAGCCTTAAGGACAGTTTAGGGAGAAACACCATATATTTT | CATSLKDSLGRNTIYF
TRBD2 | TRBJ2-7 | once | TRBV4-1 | TGCGCCAGCAGCCAACCCCGACTAGCGGGGGGCCTCTCCTACGAGCAGTACTTC | CASSQPRLAGGLSYEQYF
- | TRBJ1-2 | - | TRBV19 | TGTGCCAGTAGTATCCAACAAGGAGCTAACTATGGCTACACCTTC | CASSIQQGANYGYTF
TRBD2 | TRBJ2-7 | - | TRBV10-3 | TGTGCCATCAGTGGGGGACTAGCGGGAGTCTTGTACGAGCAGTACTTC | CAISGGLAGVLYEQYF
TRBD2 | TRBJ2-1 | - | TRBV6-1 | TGTGCCAGCAGTGAAGAACTAGCGGGCGTTAGGAATGAGCAGTTCTTC | CASSEELAGVRNEQFF
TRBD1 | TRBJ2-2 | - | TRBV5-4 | TGTGCCAGCAGGGCTGACAGGGGGCTTACCGGGGAGCTGTTTTTT | CASRADRGLTGELFF
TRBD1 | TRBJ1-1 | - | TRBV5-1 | TGCGCCAGCAGCGTAATCCCGGGACAGGGGGCTGAAGCTTTCTTT | CASSVIPGQGAEAFF
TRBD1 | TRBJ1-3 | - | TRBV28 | TGTGCCAGCAGTTCAGTGGGACAGGGGGCTGGAAACACCATATATTTT | CASSSVGQGAGNTIYF
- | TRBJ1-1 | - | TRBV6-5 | TGTGCCAGCAGGACCGGGGTGGATACTGAAGCTTTCTTT | CASRTGVDTEAFF
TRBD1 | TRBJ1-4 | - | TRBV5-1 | TGCGCCAGCAGCTTTTCGGACAGGGGGACTAATGAAAAACTGTTTTTT | CASSFSDRGTNEKLFF
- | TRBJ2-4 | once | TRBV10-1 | TGCGCCAGCAGCCCTACAGTCCAGGGGAGCGAAAACATTCAGTACTTC | CASSPTVQGSENIQYF
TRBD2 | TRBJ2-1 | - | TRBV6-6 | TGTGCCAGCAGGAGGGGACTAGCGGGTGAGCAGTTCTTC | CASRRGLAGEQFF
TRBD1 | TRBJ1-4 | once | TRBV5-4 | TGTGCCAGCAGCTTAGTGGGACAGGGTGCAACTAATGAAAAACTGTTTTTT | CASSLVGQGATNEKLFF
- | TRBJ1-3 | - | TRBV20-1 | TGCAGTGCCCCCCTTCGAAACACCATATATTTT | CSAPLRNTIYF
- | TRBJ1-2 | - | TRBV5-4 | TGTGCCAGCAGCTTACAAGGGGGGTTTGAGAACTATGGCTACACCTTC | CASSLQGGFENYGYTF
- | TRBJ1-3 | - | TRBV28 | TGTGCCAGCAGTTTATTGCTTGGCTCTGGAAACACCATATATTTT | CASSLLLGSGNTIYF
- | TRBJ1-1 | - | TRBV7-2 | TGTGCCAGCAGCTTTGGGGAGCGGAACACTGAAGCTTTCTTT | CASSFGERNTEAFF
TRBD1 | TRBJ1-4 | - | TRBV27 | TGTGCCAGCCGGGGACAGGGGGTTTATGAAAAACTGTTTTTT | CASRGQGVYEKLFF
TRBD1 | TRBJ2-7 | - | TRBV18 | TGTGCCAGCTCTCGAACTGGACAGGGCAACGAGCAGTACTTC | CASSRTGQGNEQYF
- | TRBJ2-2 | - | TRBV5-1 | TGCGCCAGCAGCCCCCAGGGTGACACCGGGGAGCTGTTTTTT | CASSPQGDTGELFF
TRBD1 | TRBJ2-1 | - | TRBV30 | TGTGCCTGGAGTGTAGGACAGGATTACTACAATGAGCAGTTCTTC | CAWSVGQDYYNEQFF
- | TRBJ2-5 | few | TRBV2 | TGTGCCAGCAGTGGTGAGACCCAGTACTTC | CASSGETQYF
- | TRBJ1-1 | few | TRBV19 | TGTGCCAGTAGTATAAGGGACTATGTGTTCTTT | CASSIRDYVFF
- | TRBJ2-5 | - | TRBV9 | TGTGCCAGCAGCCCTTCCGACAGGATTTTTGAGACCCAGTACTTC | CASSPSDRIFETQYF
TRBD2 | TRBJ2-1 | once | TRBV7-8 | TGTGCCAGCAGGGGAGGACTAGCGGGAAACTCCTACAATGAGCAGTTCTTC | CASRGGLAGNSYNEQFF
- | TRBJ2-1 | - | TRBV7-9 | TGTGCCAGCAGCCAATCGAACAATGAGCAGTTCTTC | CASSQSNNEQFF
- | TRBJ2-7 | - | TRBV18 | TGTGCCAGCTCACCACGGCAGGGGCCGTGGTACGAGCAGTACTTC | CASSPRQGPWYEQYF
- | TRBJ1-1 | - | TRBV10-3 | TGTGCCATCAGTGTAGTCCCTCTTCCGAACACTGAAGCTTTCTTT | CAISVVPLPNTEAFF
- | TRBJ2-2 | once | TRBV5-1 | TGCGCCAGCAGCTCGGGATTGGTGAACACCGGGGAGCTGTTTTTT | CASSSGLVNTGELFF
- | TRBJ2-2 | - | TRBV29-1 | TGCAGCGTTGAGGGCGACGGGGAGCTGTTTTTT | CSVEGDGELFF